This TCR beta chain was found in a study of blood T cell repertoires in COVID-19. About the research overall: COVID-19 samples collected from the United States, Italy and Spain covered acute and convalescent phases. Nucleic acid was either cDNA or gDNA, and it came from T cells, B-cell-depleted T cells, or PBMCs.

Looked up from germline, CDR1 is MNHEY and CDR2 is SVGAGI. V shed 6 bases and J 2 bases; nucleotides not matched to a gene: 7. CDR3 length: 14 amino acids. Per the original methods: The assay estimated nucleated cells by amplifying reference gene primers. Here immunoSEQ multiplex PCR was the method, and the copy in TCRdb shows in-frame clones only, minus some. V and J calls and clone size are given by that table; D and trimming were obtained from the DNA. This table has more than 70,000 clones, around 86% appearing once. This clone turned up a few times. The specimen sequenced was peripheral blood. The rearrangement joins TRBV6-5 to TRBJ2-7, with 7 bases matching TRBD2. The TCR comes from a man aged 55 to 70 with acute or convalescent COVID-19. As DNA, the CDR3 is TGTGCCAGCAGGTGGACAAGCGGGACCTACGAGCAGTACTTC. This sequence encodes CASRWTSGTYEQYF.